The clone carrying this TCR beta chain was picked up a small number of times. The antigen remains unidentified. TCRdb reanalysed the 5' RACE reads using MiXCR and keeps one entry per CDR3 protein. The sample yields 100,000 to 110,000 distinct CDR3 sequences, 4.4% seen once. The data derive from a study of spatial heterogeneity in lung cancer. The CDR3 is 15 residues long. Germline V lookup: CDR1 MNHEY, CDR2 SVGAGI. V lost 2 bases and J lost 7; bases outside the gene matches: 6. Time point indicated: sample taken at primary tumor resection. Study-wide results and caveats: Tracking of tumor mutation counts was seen in expanded intratumoral alpha and beta TCR counts. Estimated coverage of tumor T cells was about 7% for alpha and roughly 13% for beta chains.

Source: lung tumor tissue, taken at surgery. The sequence was obtained from a male donor with early-stage non-small cell lung cancer. V gene TRBV6-5 combines with J gene TRBJ2-3, with 10 bases fitting TRBD1. In nucleotides, the CDR3 is TGTGCCAGCAGTTACAGGGGACAGGGGCTATATACGCAGTATTTT. This codes for CASSYRGQGLYTQYF.